Below are 6 T cell receptor beta chains sequenced from a single sample in a study of memory CD4+ T cells and cytomegalovirus serostatus. Repertoires were generated with immunoSEQ multiplex PCR, while TCRdb's copy carries only in-frame clones and drops some. The sample consists of around 61,000 clones, 82% of them appearing once. Single viable CD3+CD4+CD8-CD45RO+ cells were sorted as the memory CD4+ T cells. Sequencing was performed on memory CD4+ T cells from blood. These receptors came from an adult in good health and CMV-seronegative.

In this sample, this clone turned up a few times. This chain links TRBV28 with TRBJ1-2; D is ambiguous. This CDR3 contains 12 residues. V was cut by 10 bases and J by 1 base, with 10 bases left in between. Germline V gene data show CDR1 as MDHEN and CDR2 as SYDVKM. Written as DNA, the CDR3 is TGTGCCATCCCCCACCATAACTATGGCTACACCTTC. Translating gives CAIPHHNYGYTF.

This clone has only one observation. The chain carries TRBV6-5 and TRBJ2-1; D not resolved. Trimming stripped 0 bases from V and 9 bases from J, with 18 bases between. Per germline, CDR1 MNHEY and CDR2 SVGAGI. The CDR3 sequence is 16 residues long. CDR3 sequence reads: CASSYSISSPWGEQFF. The CDR3 DNA is TGTGCCAGCAGTTACTCGATTAGTAGCCCGTGGGGTGAGCAGTTCTTC.

The chain has TRBV9 and TRBJ2-2; 8 bases agree with TRBD2. CDR1 SGDLS and CDR2 YYNGEE come from the germline V gene. With 0 bases clipped from V and 5 bases from J, the junction kept 12 bases outside the gene matches. The CDR3 is 18 residues long. The chain's CDR3 is CASSVEGAGGAGTGELFF. CDR3 DNA sequence: TGTGCCAGCAGCGTAGAAGGTGCGGGGGGAGCCGGTACCGGGGAGCTGTTTTTT. Full variable domain (remainder filled in from reference TRBV9 and TRBJ2-2): DSGVTQTPKHLITATGQRVTLRCSPRSGDLSVYWYQQSLDQGLQFLIQYYNGEERAKGNILERFSAQQFPDLHSELNLSSLELGDSALYFCASSVEGAGGAGTGELFFGEGSRLTVL.

The genes are TRBV5-1 and TRBJ1-1, with 10 nucleotides matching TRBD1. Germline V gene lookup returns CDR1 SGHRS and CDR2 YFSETQ. With V trimmed by 0 bases and J by 5 bases, 1 base remained unmatched. The length of the CDR3 is 14 residues. The CDR3 is CASSLGTGGTEAFF. Written as DNA, the CDR3 is TGCGCCAGCAGCTTGGGGACAGGGGGGACTGAAGCTTTCTTT.

This clone showed up just a few times. This chain connects TRBV2 to TRBJ2-3, with TRBD1 matching 7 bases. The CDR3 has 15 amino acids. From germline, CDR1 is SNHLY and CDR2 FYNNEI. The ends lost 8 bases at V and 4 bases at J; junction bases unmatched: 12. The CDR3 sequence: CASSTRQGDPDTQYF. The CDR3 DNA sequence: TGTGCCAGCTCAACAAGACAGGGTGACCCAGATACGCAGTATTTT.

This clone was seen only a few times. CDR3 nucleotides: TGTGCCAGCAGTACCGGGACAGGGGGCAGGGGCTACACCTTC. Amino acids: CASSTGTGGRGYTF. J is TRBJ1-2 and V is TRBV2; 12 nucleotides agree with TRBD1. The CDR3 has 14 amino acids. Per germline, CDR1 SNHLY and CDR2 FYNNEI. V lost 5 bases to trimming and J lost 8 bases; unmatched junction nucleotides: 6.